The 22 T cell receptor beta chains below come from one sample, sequenced in a study of blood T cell repertoires in COVID-19. The method was immunoSEQ multiplex PCR; TCRdb's version includes in-frame clones alone and lacks a portion of them. The top ten hold 13% of the sample, which has some 180,000 clones, roughly 88% seen once. Source material: peripheral blood. The receptors were gathered from a human donor in a cohort sampled during active COVID-19.

The chain joins TRBV9 to TRBJ2-1; the D gene is possibly TRBD2 (6 bases). The ends were cut back, 0 bases at V and 1 base at J, with 14 bases in the middle. Germline V gene sequence: CDR1 SGDLS, CDR2 YYNGEE. The CDR3 runs 17 residues. CDR3 sequence (DNA): TGTGCCAGCAGCGTAGCTGGGCAGCGGGCTTCCTACAATGAGCAGTTCTTC. It is translated as CASSVAGQRASYNEQFF.

This rearrangement joins TRBV6-5 to TRBJ1-5; no firm D call. Per the germline V gene, CDR1 is MNHEY and CDR2 is SVGAGI. The CDR3 runs 13 residues. V was trimmed by 6 bases and J by 4 bases, leaving 10 bases between them. The CDR3 protein is CASSQALNQPQHF. In DNA, the CDR3 is TGTGCCAGCAGCCAGGCCCTTAATCAGCCCCAGCATTTT.

This clone was picked up many times. The chain employs TRBV30 and TRBJ2-7; TRBD1 agrees at 9 bases. The length of the CDR3 is 15 residues. Germline V gives CDR1 GTSNPN, CDR2 SVGIG (reference sequence). Germline trimming cut 3 bases from V and 3 bases from J; bases unmatched to any gene: 9. CDR3: CAWRTSGTGIYEQYF. The CDR3 DNA sequence: TGTGCCTGGAGGACCTCCGGGACAGGGATCTACGAGCAGTACTTC.

The rearrangement links TRBV11-1 to TRBJ2-1; D is uncertain. The CDR3 is 11 amino acids. Trimming took 5 bases from V and 7 from J, leaving 6 bases between them. From germline, CDR1 is SGHAT and CDR2 FQDESV (reference sequence). DNA of the CDR3: TGTGCCAGCAGCACGACAAATGAGCAGTTCTTC. This gives the protein CASSTTNEQFF.

This rearrangement joins TRBV6-2 or TRBV6-3 to TRBJ2-1; TRBD2 might be the D (5 bases). CDR1 is MNHEY and CDR2 is SVGEGT in the germline V gene. Trimming cost V 4 bases and J 3 bases, with 13 bases left between them. This CDR3 has 15 residues. CDR3 protein: CASSFLAFYYNEQFF. CDR3 sequence (DNA): TGTGCCAGCAGTTTTTTAGCGTTTTACTACAATGAGCAGTTCTTC.

The chain carries TRBV7-6 and TRBJ2-3; maybe TRBD1 (6 bases). The germline V gene has CDR1 SGHVS and CDR2 FNYEAQ. Trimming removed 5 bases at V and 0 bases at J, with 12 bases between. This CDR3 has 15 residues. In nucleotides, the CDR3 is TGTGCCAGCAGCCTCAGGGGATCTAGCACAGATACGCAGTATTTT. Amino acid sequence: CASSLRGSSTDTQYF.

This sequence joins TRBV18 and TRBJ1-1, with 9 bases identical to TRBD1. CDR3 length: 15 residues. Germline assignment: CDR1 KGHSH and CDR2 LQKENI. Unmatched junction bases numbered 3, after V lost 3 bases and J lost 1 base. In nucleotides, the CDR3 is TGTGCCAGCTCACCCGGACAGGGGCCGAACACTGAAGCTTTCTTT. It yields the protein CASSPGQGPNTEAFF.

This clone appeared once. This chain links TRBV19 with TRBJ2-7; D is possibly TRBD2 (6 bases). Germline V gene data show CDR1 as LNHDA and CDR2 as SQIVND (reference sequence). The CDR3 covers 13 residues. V lost 6 bases and J lost 2, with 11 bases in between. This chain's CDR3 is CASSLARTYEQYF. DNA of the CDR3: TGTGCCAGTAGCCTAGCGCGAACCTACGAGCAGTACTTC.

The chain couples TRBV14 to TRBJ2-7; tentatively, D is TRBD1 (5 bases). CDR3 size: 14 residues. Deletions cut 4 bases from V and 4 bases from J, with 14 bases between. The V gene's germline CDR1 is SGHDN and CDR2 FVKESK. CDR3 residues: CASSRGPAGYEQYF. The CDR3 DNA follows: TGTGCCAGCAGCCGGGGCCCCGCCGGGTACGAGCAGTACTTC.

The CDR3 nucleotides read TGTGCCAGCAGTTCTACGACAGGGGATAATTCACCCCTCCACTTT. It encodes CASSSTTGDNSPLHF. The genes are TRBV27 and TRBJ1-6; 8 bases map to TRBD1. Germline CDR1 is MNHEY and CDR2 is SMNVEV (reference sequence). V shed 4 bases and J 5 bases; nucleotides not matched to a gene: 4. CDR3 length equals 15 residues.

The chain is built from TRBV18 and TRBJ1-1; perhaps TRBD1 as D (6 bases). The V and J ends lost 0 bases and 2 bases respectively, with 19 bases between them. The CDR3 has 18 residues. Per the germline V gene, CDR1 is KGHSH and CDR2 is LQKENI. DNA of the CDR3: TGTGCCAGCTCACCACCTCCTATTTCCTCGACAGGAAACACTGAAGCTTTCTTT. Translating gives CASSPPPISSTGNTEAFF.

V is TRBV28 and J is TRBJ1-6; possible D gene TRBD1, 6 bases. Germline-derived CDR1 and CDR2 are MDHEN and SYDVKM. The CDR3 extends over 14 amino acids. V lost 2 bases to trimming and J lost 6 bases, with 8 bases between them. CDR3 amino acids: CASSLPGVNSPLHF. CDR3 bases: TGTGCCAGCAGTTTACCAGGGGTTAATTCACCCCTCCACTTT.

This chain's CDR3 is CASSPGLAGSQETQYF. CDR3 DNA: TGTGCCAGCAGCCCGGGACTAGCGGGCTCTCAAGAGACCCAGTACTTC. V gene TRBV5-4 combines with J gene TRBJ2-5; 12 nucleotides match TRBD2. Germline CDR1 and CDR2: SGHNT and YYREEE (reference sequence). The trim removed 4 bases at V and 2 bases at J, leaving 6 bases unmatched. There are 16 residues in the CDR3.

The CDR3 DNA reads as TGTGCCAGCAGTCGTGGGCAGGGCAGAAGGGCCTACGAGCAGTACTTC. Translated, it gives CASSRGQGRRAYEQYF. The chain carries TRBV3-1 (or the pseudogene TRBV3-2) and TRBJ2-7; D possibly corresponds to TRBD1 (5 bases). This CDR3 region has 16 residues. Deletions cut 6 bases from V and 2 bases from J, with 20 bases between. The germline V gene encodes CDR1 LGHDT and CDR2 YNNKEL (reference sequence).

In its sample, this clone was seen a few times. The chain couples TRBV7-9 to TRBJ2-3; 9 nucleotides line up with TRBD1. With V trimmed by 3 bases and J by 4 bases, 2 bases remained unmatched. Germline CDR1 SEHNR, CDR2 FQNEAQ (reference sequence). The length of the CDR3 is 14 residues. DNA for the CDR3: TGTGCCAGCAGCTTGACAGGGGGGGCAGATACGCAGTATTTT. It codes for CASSLTGGADTQYF.

The V call is TRBV11-2, the J call TRBJ1-6; D is uncertain. CDR1 is SGHAT and CDR2 is FQNNGV in the germline V gene. The CDR3 extends over 15 amino acids. V was shortened by 5 bases and J by 0 bases, with 8 bases between the two germline ends. CDR3 loop: CASSQTGSYNSPLHF. CDR3 nucleotide sequence: TGTGCCAGCAGCCAAACGGGCTCCTATAATTCACCCCTCCACTTT.

The rearrangement joins TRBV5-1 to TRBJ1-1; D not resolved. The V gene's germline CDR1 is SGHRS and CDR2 YFSETQ. V was shortened by 1 base and J by 0 bases, with 4 bases between the two germline ends. CDR3 length equals 13 residues. In DNA form, the CDR3 reads TGCGCCAGCAGCTTGCGTGTGAACACTGAAGCTTTCTTT. Translating it yields CASSLRVNTEAFF.

This clone was detected only a few times. CDR3 nucleotide sequence: TGTGCCAGCAGGGGGTTGGGGCAGAACACCGGGGAGCTGTTTTTT. This sequence encodes CASRGLGQNTGELFF. This rearrangement joins TRBV5-8 to TRBJ2-2; D might be TRBD1 (5 bases). The CDR3 runs to 15 residues. Trimming took off 5 bases at V and 1 base at J, with 12 bases between the two ends. Looked up from germline, CDR1 is SGHTS and CDR2 is YDEGEE.

The rearrangement links TRBV28 to TRBJ2-1, with D possibly TRBD1 on 6 matching bases. The V gene's germline CDR1 is MDHEN and CDR2 SYDVKM. With 5 bases removed from V and 0 bases from J, the gap between germline ends came to 20 bases. The CDR3 is made up of 18 amino acids. CDR3 DNA: TGTGCCAGCAGTAAGGACAGACGCGGAGTAAGCTCCTACAATGAGCAGTTCTTC. Its protein is CASSKDRRGVSSYNEQFF.

Comment on this clone: The same CDR3 also results from other DNA sequences found in this sample. The CDR3 coding sequence is TGTGCCAGTAGTATAGGTCCTAGCTCCTACAATGAGCAGTTCTTC. This codes for CASSIGPSSYNEQFF. The rearrangement uses TRBV19 and TRBJ2-1; no clear D gene. In germline, CDR1 is LNHDA, CDR2 SQIVND (reference sequence). The CDR3 has 15 residues. The V gene lost 1 base and the J gene lost 0 bases, with 7 bases spanning the gap.

V usage is TRBV18 and J usage is TRBJ2-5; 9 nucleotides agree with TRBD1. The CDR3 length is 14 residues. The V and J ends lost 3 bases and 2 bases, in that order; junction bases with no gene match: 1. Germline loops: CDR1 KGHSH, CDR2 LQKENI. This CDR3 reads CASSPDRGQETQYF. In DNA form, the CDR3 reads TGTGCCAGCTCACCCGACAGGGGGCAAGAGACCCAGTACTTC.

This clone was seen at least ten times. J is TRBJ1-1 and V is TRBV27, with D hard to call. The CDR3 contains 14 residues. Germline values: CDR1 MNHEY, CDR2 SMNVEV (reference sequence). V lost 10 bases and J 3 bases, leaving 18 bases between the germline ends. CDR3 DNA: TGTGCCACGAGGGCCCTGGGGTTGGACACTGAAGCTTTCTTT. As protein: CATRALGLDTEAFF.